Listed below are T cell receptor beta chains from one sample, sequenced in a study of blood T cell repertoires in COVID-19. Here immunoSEQ multiplex PCR was the method, and the copy in TCRdb shows in-frame clones only, minus some. The sample has about 58,000 clones, about 75% seen once. Sequenced material: peripheral blood. These receptors were collected from a human donor in a cohort sampled during active COVID-19. Each CDR3 is given with its conserved first and last residue. A D gene is named only where the DNA matches it firmly. Clone size is shown for a subset of rows, as once, few, many or a class of expanded clone.

V	size	D	J	DNA	CDR3
TRBV5-6	-	-	TRBJ2-5	TGTGCCAGCAGCTTGGTATTGGAGTACCAAGAGACCCAGTACTTC	CASSLVLEYQETQYF
TRBV6-5	-	TRBD1	TRBJ1-4	TGTGCCAGCAGGGGACAGGGGGCGGGAAAACTGTTTTTT	CASRGQGAGKLFF
TRBV7-2	-	-	TRBJ2-3	TGTGCCAGCAGCTTGGCAAGAGCGGGCCCTAGCAGAACGCAGTATTTT	CASSLARAGPSRTQYF
TRBV28	-	-	TRBJ1-1	TGTGCCAGCTGGGCACGGGAGGGGAGGGCTGAAGCTTTCTTT	CASWAREGRAEAFF
TRBV21-1	-	-	TRBJ1-1	TGTGCCAGCACCGACAGGGGGCATATATTTGACACTGAAGCTTTCTTT	CASTDRGHIFDTEAFF
TRBV7-2	once	TRBD1	TRBJ2-1	TGTGCCAGCACCCCGGGACAGGCGGCGCGAGAGCAGTTCTTC	CASTPGQAAREQFF
TRBV19	few	-	TRBJ1-1	TGTGCCAGTAGTTGGTTAGTTGGTACTGAAGCTTTCTTT	CASSWLVGTEAFF
TRBV14	-	TRBD2	TRBJ2-1	TGTGCCAGCAGCTCCTTTAAATCTCTTGCGGGGGGCAATGAGCAGTTCTTC	CASSSFKSLAGGNEQFF
TRBV7-2	-	TRBD1	TRBJ2-1	TGTGCCAGCAGCTTAGATGGGGACAGTAGCTTTTACAATGAGCAGTTCTTC	CASSLDGDSSFYNEQFF
TRBV7-2	-	TRBD1	TRBJ2-7	TGTGCCAGCAGCCTCGACAGGGGGCTAGCCTACGAGCAGTACTTC	CASSLDRGLAYEQYF
TRBV3-1/TRBV3-2	-	TRBD2	TRBJ2-7	TGTGCCAGCAGCCAAGCGGCTAGCGGGAGCTACGAGCAGTACTTC	CASSQAASGSYEQYF
TRBV5-6	-	-	TRBJ2-5	TGTGCCAGCAGCATCCCGACTCCGGGGACCCAGTACTTC	CASSIPTPGTQYF
TRBV20-1	once	-	TRBJ2-7	TGCAGTGCCTACAGGGACTACGAGCAGTACTTC	CSAYRDYEQYF
TRBV2	once	-	TRBJ2-2	TGTGCCAGCACTAGGGAGGTGGGAACCGGGGAGCTGTTTTTT	CASTREVGTGELFF
TRBV9	-	-	TRBJ1-3	TGTGCCAGCAGCGTAGCTTCGGAGTACCCGCGCTCTGGAAACACCATATATTTT	CASSVASEYPRSGNTIYF
TRBV11-2	-	-	TRBJ2-5	TGTGCCAGCACCGCGGGGCAATCAATCCTGGCAGAGACCCAGTACTTC	CASTAGQSILAETQYF
TRBV6-5	-	TRBD1	TRBJ2-3	TGTGCCAGCAGGTTGGACAGGGTCGATACGCAGTATTTT	CASRLDRVDTQYF
TRBV7-2	-	-	TRBJ2-2	TGTGCCAGCAGCTTTACTAGGGACACCGGGGAGCTGTTTTTT	CASSFTRDTGELFF
TRBV18	-	TRBD1	TRBJ1-4	TGTGCCAGCTCACTGGGACAGTGGAATGAAAAACTGTTTTTT	CASSLGQWNEKLFF
TRBV18	-	-	TRBJ1-1	TGTGCCAGCTCACCTGCGACAGGCGGCTTTGGCACTGAAGCTTTCTTT	CASSPATGGFGTEAFF
TRBV11-2	-	-	TRBJ2-3	TGTGCCAGCAGCTTAGGGCTGGGCACAGATACGCAGTATTTT	CASSLGLGTDTQYF
TRBV9	once	-	TRBJ2-6	TGTGCCAGCAGCGCCCGGACAGAGGGCTTAACCACGCCCTCTGGGGCCAACGTCCTGACTTTC	CASSARTEGLTTPSGANVLTF
TRBV5-1	-	TRBD1	TRBJ2-5	TGCGCCAGCAGCTGGGAGACAGGGCGGAGCGACCAGTACTTC	CASSWETGRSDQYF
TRBV30	-	-	TRBJ2-7	TGTGCCTGGAGTGTGAGCAGGGGAAGCGAGCAGTACTTC	CAWSVSRGSEQYF
TRBV6-6	-	-	TRBJ2-5	TGTGCCAGCAGTCCGGGTGTACAATCGCAGTACTTC	CASSPGVQSQYF
TRBV5-6	-	-	TRBJ2-6	TGTGCCAGCAGCTTGGTCTCGCTAGGGGGATTTGGGGCCAACGTCCTGACTTTC	CASSLVSLGGFGANVLTF
TRBV19	-	-	TRBJ2-2	TGTGCCAGTACCCCACGCGGGGCGTACACCGGGGAGCTGTTTTTT	CASTPRGAYTGELFF
TRBV28	-	TRBD1	TRBJ2-3	TGTGCCAGCAGTTGGACAGGGGGCACAGATACGCAGTATTTT	CASSWTGGTDTQYF
TRBV12-3/TRBV12-4	-	-	TRBJ2-2	TGTGCCAGCAGGCTGGGACTCCTGGAGCTGTTTTTT	CASRLGLLELFF
TRBV5-1	-	TRBD1	TRBJ1-1	TGCGCCAGCAGCAGGGCCGGGACAGGGGAAACTGAAGCTTTCTTT	CASSRAGTGETEAFF
TRBV2	-	-	TRBJ1-1	TGTGCCAGCAGCTGGGGCCAGGGCACAACAGGGACTGAAGCTTTCTTT	CASSWGQGTTGTEAFF
TRBV20-1	-	-	TRBJ1-1	TGCAGTGCTAGTCTCAACACCATCACTGAAGCTTTCTTT	CSASLNTITEAFF
TRBV6-5	-	-	TRBJ1-1	TGTGCCAGCAAGCGGGACACCTACACTGAAGCTTTCTTT	CASKRDTYTEAFF
TRBV12-5	few	TRBD1	TRBJ2-2	TGTGCTAGTGGTTTGGGAGACAGGGGAAGAGCCGGGGAGCTGTTTTTT	CASGLGDRGRAGELFF
TRBV5-1	-	TRBD1	TRBJ1-5	TGCGCCAGCAGCCAGGGACAGGGGGCCGGCAATCAGCCCCAGCATTTT	CASSQGQGAGNQPQHF
TRBV18	-	-	TRBJ1-1	TGTGCCAGCTCACCCCCAGGAGGTTTAGAAGCTTTCTTT	CASSPPGGLEAFF
TRBV11-3	once	-	TRBJ1-3	TGTGCCAGCAGCCGGACAAGCTCTGGAAACACCATATATTTT	CASSRTSSGNTIYF
TRBV3-1/TRBV3-2	-	-	TRBJ2-7	TGTGCCAGCAGCCCCTCAGGCAGGGACTACGAGCAGTACTTC	CASSPSGRDYEQYF
TRBV27	few	-	TRBJ1-5	TGTGCCAGCAGTTTAGACAGGCGTAATCAGCCCCAGCATTTT	CASSLDRRNQPQHF
TRBV5-1	-	-	TRBJ1-3	TGCGCCAGCAGCTTGGCTGAGATCTACTCTGGAAACACCATATATTTT	CASSLAEIYSGNTIYF
TRBV29-1	many	-	TRBJ1-1	TGCAGCGTTGCACGCACCCAGGGCTCATATGAAGCTTTCTTT	CSVARTQGSYEAFF
TRBV7-6	-	-	TRBJ1-5	TGTGCCAGCAGCTTAGAACCCACTAGGGGGGGGGATCAGCCCCAGCATTTT	CASSLEPTRGGDQPQHF
TRBV9	-	TRBD2	TRBJ2-7	TGTGCCAGCAGCCCCCTGGGGACTAACTACGAGCAGTACTTC	CASSPLGTNYEQYF
TRBV27	-	-	TRBJ2-7	TGTGCCAGCAGAAGTGTTTCAGGGGACGAGCAGTACTTC	CASRSVSGDEQYF
TRBV18	once	TRBD2	TRBJ2-2	TGTGCCAGCTCACCGGGCGGGGGAGACACCGGGGAGCTGTTTTTT	CASSPGGGDTGELFF
TRBV12-3/TRBV12-4	-	-	TRBJ1-2	TGTGCCAGCAGTTTTCGACAGGACTATGGCTACACCTTC	CASSFRQDYGYTF
TRBV7-3	-	-	TRBJ2-7	TGTGCCAGCAGCTTATCGAGTGCCTCCGAGCAGTACTTC	CASSLSSASEQYF
TRBV5-5	-	TRBD1	TRBJ2-7	TGTGCCAGCAGCACAAGGCCGGGACAGGGGGCCTACGAGCAGTACTTC	CASSTRPGQGAYEQYF